This entry describes one T cell receptor beta chain. Its matching antigen is unknown. This sample stems from a study of T-cell memory formation after mild COVID-19. The study, taken as a whole, reports: Pre-infection memory showed some responding clones, and this suggested that cross-reactive memory joined. CD4+ contracting clones lay mainly in CM and EM, CD8+ ones in EMRA.

This CDR3 has 15 residues. The junction had 10 bases not matched to a gene; V was cut back by 8 bases and J by 2 bases. TCRdb recomputed calls from the 5' RACE reads with MiXCR, one row per CDR3 protein. The sample includes about 320,000 distinct CDR3 sequences, approximately 15% of them seen just once. The rearrangement joins TRBV12-3 or TRBV12-4 to TRBJ2-3; 7 bases agree with TRBD2. The sample was PBMCs or a T cell subset sorted from them (not recorded which). This sequence originates from a man aged 18 to 29 who had mild COVID-19 (a few samples of this study predate the infection). Cell type and time point are not known. The CDR3 loop is CASSLGGTLTDTQYF. CDR3 DNA sequence: TGTGCCAGCTCCCTGGGAGGGACCCTCACAGATACGCAGTATTTT.